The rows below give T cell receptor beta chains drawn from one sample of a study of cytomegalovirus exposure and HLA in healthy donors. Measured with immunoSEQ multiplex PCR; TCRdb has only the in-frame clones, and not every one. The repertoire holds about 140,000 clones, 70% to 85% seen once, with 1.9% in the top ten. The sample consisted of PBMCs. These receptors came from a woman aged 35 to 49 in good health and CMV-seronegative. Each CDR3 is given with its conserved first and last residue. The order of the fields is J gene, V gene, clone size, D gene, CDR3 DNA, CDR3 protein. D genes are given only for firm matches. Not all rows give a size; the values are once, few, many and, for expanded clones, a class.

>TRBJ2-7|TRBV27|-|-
TGTGCCAGCAGTTCGGGGGTGGTTGGGTACGAGCAGTACTTC
CASSSGVVGYEQYF
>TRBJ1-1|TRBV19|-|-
TGTGCCAGTAGTATAGTAGGCAGCAGTGTGGAGGCTTTCTTT
CASSIVGSSVEAFF
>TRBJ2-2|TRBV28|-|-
TGTGCCACCGCCTCCTTCAGGGTAGTGGCCGGGGAGCTGTTTTTT
CATASFRVVAGELFF
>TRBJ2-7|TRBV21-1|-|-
TGTGCCAGCAGCAAAGGGGGGGATACCTTTTACGAGCAGTACTTC
CASSKGGDTFYEQYF
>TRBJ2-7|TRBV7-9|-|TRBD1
TGTGCCAGCAGCACCCGGGACAGTATATCCTACGAGCAGTACTTC
CASSTRDSISYEQYF
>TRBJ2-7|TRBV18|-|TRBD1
TGTGCCAGCTCACCGTCCCGCGGGACAGGGAAATTCTACGAGCAGTACTTC
CASSPSRGTGKFYEQYF
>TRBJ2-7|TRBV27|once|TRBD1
TGTGCCAGCAGCCCCACAGGGGCCGGGCAGTACTTC
CASSPTGAGQYF
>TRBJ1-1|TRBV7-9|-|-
TGTGCCAGCAGGTTAATGGGGGTGGAAAGGCCGGGGGTGAACACTGAAGCTTTCTTT
CASRLMGVERPGVNTEAFF
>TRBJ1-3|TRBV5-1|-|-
TGCGCCAGCAGCATTGACAGCATGGGGAACACCATATATTTT
CASSIDSMGNTIYF
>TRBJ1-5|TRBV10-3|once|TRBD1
TGTGCCATCAGTGAGCAGGGGGCGACCTGGCCCCAGCATTTT
CAISEQGATWPQHF
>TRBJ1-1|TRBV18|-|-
TGTGCCAGCTCACCACAGGGGGGGAAGACTGAAGCTTTCTTT
CASSPQGGKTEAFF
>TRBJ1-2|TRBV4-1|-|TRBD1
TGCGCCAGCAGTATAGGACAGGGTGATGGCTACACCTTC
CASSIGQGDGYTF
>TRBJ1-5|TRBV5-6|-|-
TGTGCCAGCAGCTTGTGGGCAGGGGCCGCGGCAGCCCAGCATTTT
CASSLWAGAAAAQHF
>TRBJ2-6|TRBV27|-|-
TGTGCCAGCAGTTTGACGACTCAGGGCTCTGGGGCCAACGTCCTGACTTTC
CASSLTTQGSGANVLTF
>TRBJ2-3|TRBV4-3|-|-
TGCGCCAGCAGCCAAACTCGCTCGGATACGCAGTATTTT
CASSQTRSDTQYF
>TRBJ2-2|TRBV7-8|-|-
TGTGCCAGCAGCTTAGAGGGGATTACCGGGGAGCTGTTTTTT
CASSLEGITGELFF
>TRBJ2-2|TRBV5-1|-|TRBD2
TGCGCCAGCAGCTTGACTAGCGGGGGGACGAACACCGGGGAGCTGTTTTTT
CASSLTSGGTNTGELFF
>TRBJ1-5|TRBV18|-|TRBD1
TGTGCCAGCTCACCCTTCTGGGACAGGGGCAATCAGCCCCAGCATTTT
CASSPFWDRGNQPQHF
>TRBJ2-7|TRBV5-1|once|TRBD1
TGCGCCAGCAGCCCGACAGGGACGGTCGACGAGCAGTACTTC
CASSPTGTVDEQYF
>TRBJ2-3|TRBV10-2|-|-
TGCGCCAGCAGTGACTTGGAAAGGGGGGATACGCAGTATTTT
CASSDLERGDTQYF
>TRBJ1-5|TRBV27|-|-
TGTGCCAGCAGTTACGGGGGGGGCAGCAATCAGCCCCAGCATTTT
CASSYGGGSNQPQHF
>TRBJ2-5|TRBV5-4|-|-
TGTGCCAGCAGCCCGGACCAAGAGACCCAGTACTTC
CASSPDQETQYF
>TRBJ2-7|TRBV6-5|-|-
TGTGCCAGCAGCCCCCCGGGTCTCTACGAGCAGTACTTC
CASSPPGLYEQYF
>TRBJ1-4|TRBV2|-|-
TGTGCCAGCAGACTCAACAGGGTCGGAGATGAAAAACTGTTTTTT
CASRLNRVGDEKLFF
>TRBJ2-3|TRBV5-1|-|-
TGCGCCAGCAGCTTGGCTACTATAACAGATACGCAGTATTTT
CASSLATITDTQYF
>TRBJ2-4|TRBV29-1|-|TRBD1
TGCAGCGTTGGCGGACAGGGTGGTCCAAGAAACATTCAGTACTTC
CSVGGQGGPRNIQYF
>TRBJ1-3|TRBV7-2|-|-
TGTGCCAGCACCTCCGGCGGGGGGCGAGCTGGAAACACCATATATTTT
CASTSGGGRAGNTIYF
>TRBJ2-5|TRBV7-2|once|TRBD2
TGTGCCAGCAGCACCGGGACTAGCGGGAGAGGGCGAGAGACCCAGTACTTC
CASSTGTSGRGRETQYF
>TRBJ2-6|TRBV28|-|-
TGTGCCAGCAGTCCGGCGGACACCCCTAACGTCCTGACTTTC
CASSPADTPNVLTF
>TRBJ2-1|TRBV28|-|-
TGTGCCAGCAGCGTCAGACTAAGCTCCTACAATGAGCAGTTCTTC
CASSVRLSSYNEQFF
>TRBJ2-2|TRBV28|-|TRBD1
TGTGCCAGCAGTCTGGACAGGGTATCCGGGGAGCTGTTTTTT
CASSLDRVSGELFF
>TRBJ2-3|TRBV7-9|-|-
TGTGCCAGCAGCTTAGATCGGTCCTTTCGCACAGATACGCAGTATTTT
CASSLDRSFRTDTQYF
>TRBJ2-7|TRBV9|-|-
TGTGCCAGCAGCGTAGAGTTGGGACAAACCTACGAGCAGTACTTC
CASSVELGQTYEQYF
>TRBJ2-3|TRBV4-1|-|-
TGCGCCAGCAGCCTTAAACAGGTTAGCACAGATACGCAGTATTTT
CASSLKQVSTDTQYF
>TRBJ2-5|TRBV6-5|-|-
TGTGCCAGCAGTTACGTGGGCCGGGAGACCCAGTACTTC
CASSYVGRETQYF
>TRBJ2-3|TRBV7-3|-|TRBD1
TGTGCCAGCAGCCCGGACAGGGGCACAGATACGCAGTATTTT
CASSPDRGTDTQYF
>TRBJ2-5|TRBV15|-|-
TGTGCCACCAGCTCCTTTCAGACCCAGTACTTC
CATSSFQTQYF
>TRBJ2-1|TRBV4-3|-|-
TGCGCCAGCAGCCAAAGTCGGGGGAACAATGAGCAGTTCTTC
CASSQSRGNNEQFF
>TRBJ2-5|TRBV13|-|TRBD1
TGTGCCAGCAGCTCGACAGGGGGGGAAGAGACCCAGTACTTC
CASSSTGGEETQYF
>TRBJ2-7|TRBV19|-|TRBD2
TGTGCCAGCACCAATAGCGGGGGATCCTACGAGCAGTACTTC
CASTNSGGSYEQYF
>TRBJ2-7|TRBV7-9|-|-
TGTGCCAGCAGCGAAGGGGCCTCCTACGAGCAGTACTTC
CASSEGASYEQYF
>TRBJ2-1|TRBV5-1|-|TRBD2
TGCGCCAGCAGCCGGACTAGCGGGAGGGCCTCCTACAATGAGCAGTTCTTC
CASSRTSGRASYNEQFF
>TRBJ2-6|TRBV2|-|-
TGTGCCAGCATCCTTTACTCTGGGGCCAACGTCCTGACTTTC
CASILYSGANVLTF
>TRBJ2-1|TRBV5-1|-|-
TGCGCCAGCAACTTGGTTAGGGGGAATGAGCAGTTCTTC
CASNLVRGNEQFF